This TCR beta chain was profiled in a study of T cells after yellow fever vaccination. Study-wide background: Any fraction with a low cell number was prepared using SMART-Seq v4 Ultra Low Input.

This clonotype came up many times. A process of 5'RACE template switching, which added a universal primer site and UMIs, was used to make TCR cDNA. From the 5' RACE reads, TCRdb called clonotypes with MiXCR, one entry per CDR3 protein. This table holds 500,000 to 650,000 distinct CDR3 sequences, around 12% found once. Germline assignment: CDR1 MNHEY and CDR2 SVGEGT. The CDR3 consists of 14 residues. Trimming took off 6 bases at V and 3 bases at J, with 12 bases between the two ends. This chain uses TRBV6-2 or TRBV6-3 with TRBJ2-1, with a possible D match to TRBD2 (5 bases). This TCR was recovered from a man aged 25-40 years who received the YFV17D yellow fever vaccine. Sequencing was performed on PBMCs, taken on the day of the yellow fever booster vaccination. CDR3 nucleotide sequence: TGTGCCAGCAGGGTGGCTAGCAGCTACAATGAGCAGTTCTTC. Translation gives CASRVASSYNEQFF.